Shown below are 10 T cell receptor beta chains from a single sample sequenced in a study of control samples from healthy donors and cancer patients. The method was immunoSEQ multiplex PCR; TCRdb's version includes in-frame clones alone and lacks a portion of them. Altogether 75,000 to 100,000 clones are present, around nine tenths being singletons, with the ten largest covering less than 7%. The sample was blood. All receptors derive from a man aged 50-59 years in good health.

Of note for this clone: Other DNA sequences in this specimen translate into the identical CDR3. The rearrangement joins TRBV9 to TRBJ1-2; possible D gene TRBD1, 5 bases. The ends were cut back, 0 bases at V and 5 bases at J, with 8 bases in the middle. The germline V gene has CDR1 SGDLS and CDR2 YYNGEE. The CDR3 runs to 13 residues. The DNA of the CDR3 is TGTGCCAGCAGCGTAGGACAGACTTATGGCTACACCTTC. It yields the protein CASSVGQTYGYTF.

This chain joins TRBV2 and TRBJ2-5; tentative D call: TRBD1 (5 bases). CDR3 length equals 12 residues. The germline V gene encodes CDR1 SNHLY and CDR2 FYNNEI. With 6 bases removed from V and 5 bases from J, the gap between germline ends came to 10 bases. The CDR3 DNA reads as TGTGCCAGCAGCCCGGACATCGAGACCCAGTACTTC. Encoded protein: CASSPDIETQYF.

V is TRBV11-2 and J is TRBJ2-1, with D perhaps TRBD2 (6 bases). Trimming removed 1 base from V and 5 bases from J, with 6 bases in between. Germline CDR1 SGHAT, CDR2 FQNNGV. This CDR3 comprises 13 residues. The CDR3, as DNA: TGTGCCAGCAGCTTAGCGGGGGACAATGAGCAGTTCTTC. Translated: CASSLAGDNEQFF. Full variable domain (remainder filled in from reference TRBV11-2 and TRBJ2-1): EAGVAQSPRYKIIEKRQSVAFWCNPISGHATLYWYQQILGQGPKLLIQFQNNGVVDDSQLPKDRFSAERLKGVDSTLKIQPAKLEDSAVYLCASSLAGDNEQFFGPGTRLTVL.

The CDR3 nucleotides read TGCGCCAGCAGCTCGTCAGATACGCAGTATTTT. This encodes CASSSSDTQYF. The gene calls are TRBV5-1 and TRBJ2-3; D uncertain. Germline V gives CDR1 SGHRS, CDR2 YFSETQ. V was trimmed by 3 bases and J by 4 bases, leaving 3 bases between them. The CDR3 length is 11 residues.

This rearrangement joins TRBV5-1 to TRBJ2-7, with D uncertain. The germline V gene has CDR1 SGHRS and CDR2 YFSETQ. CDR3 size: 12 residues. Trimming took off 5 bases at V and 1 base at J, with 7 bases between the two ends. CDR3 DNA sequence: TGCGCCAGCAGTGGCAGTTCCTACGAGCAGTACTTC. Its translation: CASSGSSYEQYF.

In nucleotides, the CDR3 is TGTGCCAGCAGACCAAGACAGGGAGTAAACACTGAAGCTTTCTTT. Amino acid sequence: CASRPRQGVNTEAFF. J is TRBJ1-1 and V is TRBV3-1 (or the pseudogene TRBV3-2); TRBD1 agrees at 7 bases. V dropped 6 bases and J dropped 2; count of bases not matched to a gene: 9. The CDR3 spans 15 residues. Looked up from germline, CDR1 is LGHDT and CDR2 is YNNKEL (reference sequence).

This chain uses TRBV15 with TRBJ2-5; TRBD1 aligns across 7 bases. Germline V CDR1 and CDR2: LNHNV, YYDKDF (reference sequence). Trimming took 2 bases from V and 4 from J; bases not matched to a gene: 7. The CDR3 covers 15 residues. CDR3 bases: TGTGCCACCAGCAGAACCCGGACAGGAGGAGAGACCCAGTACTTC. Its translation: CATSRTRTGGETQYF.

The rearrangement links TRBV6-5 to TRBJ2-7; D perhaps matches TRBD1 (5 bases). From germline, CDR1 is MNHEY and CDR2 SVGAGI. The germline V and J ends were trimmed by 1 base and 7 bases, with 14 bases remaining between them. The CDR3 is 14 residues long. This CDR3 is CASSYLLGLGEQYF. The CDR3 nucleotides are TGTGCCAGCAGTTACTTGTTGGGGCTGGGTGAGCAGTACTTC.

This CDR3 reads CASSAGDRGNNSPLHF. The CDR3 bases are TGTGCCAGTAGTGCGGGGGACAGGGGTAATAATTCACCCCTCCACTTT. This chain uses TRBV19 with TRBJ1-6; 10 nucleotides align to TRBD1. After removal of 5 bases from V and 5 bases from J, the junction contained 6 bases not matched to a gene. Germline V CDR1 and CDR2: LNHDA, SQIVND (reference sequence). The CDR3 runs 16 residues.

This clone was found a few times. The genes are TRBV19 and TRBJ1-5, with D perhaps matching TRBD1 (6 bases). The CDR3 length is 15 residues. Per the germline V gene, CDR1 is LNHDA and CDR2 is SQIVND (reference sequence). V shed 9 bases and J shed 2 bases, with 17 bases lying between them. The DNA of the CDR3 is TGTGCCAGCCAATCCCAGACAGGCCGCAATCAGCCCCAGCATTTT. The encoded protein is CASQSQTGRNQPQHF.